This TCR beta chain was captured by sequencing in a study of blood T cell repertoires in COVID-19. The overall study: Samples of COVID-19 (acute and convalescent) were obtained from the United States, Italy and Spain. Sources were T cells, B-cell-depleted T cells, or PBMCs; the material itself was cDNA or gDNA.

As processed by the authors: Reference gene primer amplification in the assay estimated nucleated cell counts. The protocol was immunoSEQ multiplex PCR, while the TCRdb copy is restricted to in-frame clones and leaves out a portion. V and J calls and clone size follow that table, whereas D and trimming were derived from the DNA. Of under 200,000 clones listed, about four fifths are singletons. The germline CDR1 and CDR2 sequences are LNHDA and SQIVND (reference sequence). The CDR3 loop spans 15 amino acids. V was cut by 4 bases and J by 0 bases, with 10 bases left in between. The specimen was peripheral blood. The clonotype was recovered from a man between 65 and 85 years old with active or convalescent COVID-19. The gene calls are TRBV19 and TRBJ1-5; D not certain. CDR3 bases: TGTGCCAGTAGTAATCCCACAGCTAGCAATCAGCCCCAGCATTTT. It yields the protein CASSNPTASNQPQHF.